The present TCR beta chain was sequenced within a study of shared T cell receptors in the human thymus. V was clipped by 3 bases and J by 3 bases; unmatched bases: 8. Germline-derived CDR1 and CDR2 are LNHNV and YYDKDF (reference sequence). The CDR3 runs 18 residues. Assay: immunoSEQ multiplex PCR; the TCRdb copy retains only in-frame clones and omits some. The sample lists 720,000 or so clones; roughly 88% were seen once. These same data were also listed under a study on human thymus T cells.

This clonotype was sampled from a girl in the first two years of life with a congenital heart defect. The genes are TRBV15 and TRBJ2-7; 16 nucleotides match TRBD2. Source material: thymocytes. The CDR3 sequence is CATSRRPGLAGGLYEQYF. In DNA form, the CDR3 reads TGTGCCACCAGCAGGAGGCCGGGACTAGCGGGGGGGCTCTACGAGCAGTACTTC.